This TCR beta chain was identified in a study of beta chain features in type 1 diabetes. This CDR3 is 12 amino acids long. Germline V lookup: CDR1 SGDLS, CDR2 YYNGEE. The V end was cut by 5 bases, the J end by 2 bases, with 6 bases between. Expressed TCRB transcripts were sequenced because the isolated RNA had all been reverse transcribed beforehand. Sequencing was performed with immunoSEQ multiplex PCR; in TCRdb, only in-frame clones are kept and a portion is missing. This sample carries roughly 500,000 clones, 25% to 35% of them seen once, and the ten largest clones take 0.065%. The chain carries TRBV9 and TRBJ2-3; D remains unclear. This clonotype was obtained from a man aged 18 to 30 in good health. The source material was naive CD4+ T cells from blood. CDR3 DNA sequence: TGTGCCAGCAGTGAAACCACAGATACGCAGTATTTT. Translating it yields CASSETTDTQYF.